This T cell receptor beta chain was found in a study of blood T cell repertoires in COVID-19 (dated by TCRdb to 2019 to 2021). Concerning the study at large: The collaborator samples originated in the United States, Italy and Spain and spanned the acute and convalescent phases of COVID-19. The prospective study material was composed of cDNA or gDNA derived from T cells, B-cell-depleted T cells, or PBMCs. The dataset comprised deeply sampled blood TCRbeta repertoires from subjects exposed to, actively infected with, or recovered from COVID-19. A freely available public database, intended as a resource for researchers studying the immune response to SARS-CoV-2, is where the repertoires were released. The samples were drawn from two sources: the first 160 participants of the ongoing ImmuneRACE study, and 1,254 subjects contributed by 6 global collaborators. Sample metadata almost always included a de-identified subject ID, COVID-19 status, age in years and sex. Where available, HLA class I and class II types were taken from metadata supplied by the sample provider and were not determined by assay-based typing.

The immunoSEQ Assay, a bias-controlled multiplex PCR, was used to amplify TCRbeta CDR3 regions from genomic DNA. The authors' analysis ran thus. The number of nucleated cells in each sample was estimated from the amplification of reference gene primers within the assay. Sequence reads were collapsed and filtered to measure the absolute abundance of every unique TCRbeta CDR3 rearrangement. For each sample, productive Simpson clonality was calculated as the square root of Simpson's diversity index across productive rearrangements. The clones in this table, taken by TCRdb from immuneACCESS, are in-frame only. Not every clone is retained; where verified, under half of the shortfall comes from an unresolved V gene, and the cause of the rest is unknown. That table is the source of V, J and clone size, and D and trimming were worked out from the DNA. The sample records 100,000 to 150,000 clones, around nine tenths of which are singletons. The ten biggest clones cover about an eighth of the sample.

Summary of the overall study and its limitations: The quantity of clinical and demographic metadata differed by source and by participant and was supplied without curation.

One collaborating source in Seattle enrolled patients while the patients were actively infected and followed the patients over time throughout the course of disease. The collaborating institutions used their own protocols to collect whole blood in K2EDTA tubes. For TCRbeta analysis, collaborators shipped samples in one of three forms: frozen whole blood, isolated PBMCs, or DNA extracted from either of those sample types. On this clone: Its specific antigen is unknown. Per-base quality was not reported, and no clone a single base away is much larger than it.

V sheds 3 bases and J sheds 7 bases, leaving 13 bases between their ends. CDR1 and CDR2 are drawn from the germline V gene (reference sequence): MNHEY, SMNVEV. Taken from cysteine to phenylalanine, the CDR3 has 15 residues. Only CDR3 DNA remains: 45 bases, in frame from the first base. This clonotype was obtained from a woman between 65 and 79 years old with COVID-19, enrolled during active disease. In this chain, TRBV27 is recombined with TRBJ1-6; TRBD1 is perhaps the D gene, given 6 matching bases. The material sequenced was peripheral blood. The CDR3 region reads CASSFSTGQNSPLHF. At the DNA level, the sequence is TGTGCCAGCAGTTTCTCGACAGGACAAAATTCACCCCTCCACTTT.